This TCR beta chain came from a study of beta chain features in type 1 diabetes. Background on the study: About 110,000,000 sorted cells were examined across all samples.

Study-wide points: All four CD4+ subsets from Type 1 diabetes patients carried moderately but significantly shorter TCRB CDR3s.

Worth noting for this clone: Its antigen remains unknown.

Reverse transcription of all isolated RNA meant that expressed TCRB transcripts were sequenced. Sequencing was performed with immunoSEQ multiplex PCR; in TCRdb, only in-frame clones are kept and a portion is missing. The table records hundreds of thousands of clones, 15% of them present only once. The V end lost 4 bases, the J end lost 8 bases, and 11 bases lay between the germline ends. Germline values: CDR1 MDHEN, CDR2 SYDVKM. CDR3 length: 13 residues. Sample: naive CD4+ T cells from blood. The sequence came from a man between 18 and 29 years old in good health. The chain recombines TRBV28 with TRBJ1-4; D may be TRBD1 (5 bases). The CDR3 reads CASSSAGEEKLFF. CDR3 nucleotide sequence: TGTGCCAGCAGTTCGGCGGGGGAGGAAAAACTGTTTTTT. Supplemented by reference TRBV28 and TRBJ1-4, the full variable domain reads DVKVTQSSRYLVKRTGEKVFLECVQDMDHENMFWYRQDPGLGLRLIYFSYDVKMKEKGDIPEGYSVSREKKERFSLILESASTNQTSMYLCASSSAGEEKLFFGSGTQLSVL.